Listed below are T cell receptor beta chains from one sample, sequenced in a study of T cell responses to AZD1222 COVID-19 vaccine. Repertoires were generated with immunoSEQ multiplex PCR, while TCRdb's copy carries only in-frame clones and drops some. The profile shows around 87,000 clones, about nine tenths of them singletons. This specimen was peripheral blood, taken on day 0 of AZD1222 vaccination. Source of these receptors: an adult in good health. The CDR3 runs from the conserved cysteine through the conserved F or W. D genes are given only for firm matches. Expanded clones get a size class; other rows say once, few or many, or leave the size out.

CDR3 protein: CASSFPGTGRPDTQYF
CDR3 DNA: TGTGCCAGCAGTTTCCCCGGGACAGGCAGACCAGATACGCAGTATTTT
clone size: -
CDR3 length: 16
V gene: TRBV28
J gene: TRBJ2-3
D gene: TRBD1

CDR3 protein: CASSGTVSSYEQYF
CDR3 DNA: TGTGCCAGCTCCGGGACAGTCAGCTCCTACGAGCAGTACTTC
clone size: -
CDR3 length: 14
V gene: TRBV2
J gene: TRBJ2-7
D gene: TRBD1

CDR3 protein: CAWSGGTGRFIGPDTQYF
CDR3 DNA: TGTGCCTGGAGTGGAGGGACAGGGAGGTTTATCGGGCCAGATACGCAGTATTTT
clone size: -
CDR3 length: 18
V gene: TRBV30
J gene: TRBJ2-3
D gene: TRBD1

CDR3 protein: CASSYGGNGGEKLFF
CDR3 DNA: TGTGCCAGCAGTTACGGGGGCAACGGGGGTGAAAAACTGTTTTTT
clone size: -
CDR3 length: 15
V gene: TRBV6-6
J gene: TRBJ1-4
D gene: -

CDR3 protein: CASSLGESNQPQHF
CDR3 DNA: TGCGCCAGCAGCCTAGGGGAAAGCAATCAGCCCCAGCATTTT
clone size: -
CDR3 length: 14
V gene: TRBV5-1
J gene: TRBJ1-5
D gene: -

CDR3 protein: CASSSQGGYYEQYF
CDR3 DNA: TGTGCCAGCAGCTCTCAGGGGGGATACTACGAGCAGTACTTC
clone size: -
CDR3 length: 14
V gene: TRBV7-8
J gene: TRBJ2-7
D gene: -

CDR3 protein: CASSLEPDRVVEGEQYF
CDR3 DNA: TGTGCCAGCAGCTTGGAACCCGACAGGGTTGTTGAGGGCGAGCAGTACTTC
clone size: -
CDR3 length: 17
V gene: TRBV5-4
J gene: TRBJ2-7
D gene: TRBD1

CDR3 protein: CSVGAGGNTEAFF
CDR3 DNA: TGCAGCGTTGGGGCAGGGGGAAACACTGAAGCTTTCTTT
clone size: many
CDR3 length: 13
V gene: TRBV29-1
J gene: TRBJ1-1
D gene: TRBD1

CDR3 protein: CAWSRGPYEQYF
CDR3 DNA: TGTGCCTGGTCCCGTGGGCCCTACGAGCAGTACTTC
clone size: -
CDR3 length: 12
V gene: TRBV30
J gene: TRBJ2-7
D gene: -

CDR3 protein: CASSPSGTSGSSQQFF
CDR3 DNA: TGTGCCAGCAGCCCCTCTGGGACTAGCGGGAGTTCTCAGCAGTTCTTC
clone size: -
CDR3 length: 16
V gene: TRBV11-3
J gene: TRBJ2-1
D gene: TRBD2